The source of this TCR beta chain is a study of technical replicates of blood from several donors. Germline-derived CDR1 and CDR2 are MDHEN and SYDVKM. Trimming removed 3 bases from V and 3 bases from J; junction bases left unmatched: 3. The CDR3 runs to 15 residues. Measured with immunoSEQ multiplex PCR; TCRdb has only the in-frame clones, and not every one. The table lists around 72,000 clones, under 99% of them singletons, with around 0.22% in the top ten. The V gene is TRBV28, the J gene TRBJ1-4, with 8 bases matching TRBD1. The specimen was T cells isolated from PBMCs. This clonotype was sampled from a human donor in good health. CDR3 DNA sequence: TGTGCCAGCAGTTTTGTGGACAGGGCTAATGAAAAACTGTTTTTT. It is translated as CASSFVDRANEKLFF.